The 27 T cell receptor beta chains listed next were all sequenced from one sample in a study of cytomegalovirus exposure and HLA in healthy donors. Sequencing was performed with immunoSEQ multiplex PCR; in TCRdb, only in-frame clones are kept and a portion is missing. Of about 200,000 clones in the sample, about 81% were seen once. Sequencing input: PBMCs. All receptors derive from a woman aged 25 to 39 in good health and CMV-seronegative.

This clone has a single count. This chain links TRBV27 with TRBJ2-1; TRBD2 aligns across 7 bases. With 2 bases clipped from V and 0 bases from J, the junction kept 7 bases outside the gene matches. The CDR3 covers 17 residues. From germline, CDR1 is MNHEY and CDR2 SMNVEV (reference sequence). The CDR3 DNA reads TGTGCCAGCAGTTTAGATTATCGCGGGGGCTCCTACAATGAGCAGTTCTTC. Translating gives CASSLDYRGGSYNEQFF.

This rearrangement joins TRBV11-2 to TRBJ1-1; 10 bases are a match to TRBD1. CDR1 is SGHAT and CDR2 is FQNNGV in the germline V gene. The CDR3 is 17 amino acids. Losses at the gene ends were 1 base for V and 4 bases for J; bases not matched to a gene: 9. The DNA of the CDR3 is TGTGCCAGCAGCTTAGCGCCCCCGGGACAGGGGTTCACTGAAGCTTTCTTT. Encoded protein: CASSLAPPGQGFTEAFF.

This rearrangement joins TRBV5-1 to TRBJ2-7; 8 bases are a match to TRBD1. In germline, CDR1 is SGHRS, CDR2 YFSETQ. The CDR3 has 15 residues. The V segment lost 1 base and the J segment 3 bases; nucleotides outside the gene matches: 6. The CDR3 reads CASSLSQGARYEQYF. CDR3 coding DNA: TGCGCCAGCAGCTTGTCCCAGGGGGCGCGCTACGAGCAGTACTTC.

The V and J genes are TRBV30 and TRBJ1-4, with 9 bases matching TRBD1. Germline V gene lookup returns CDR1 GTSNPN and CDR2 SVGIG (reference sequence). V dropped 3 bases and J dropped 8; count of bases not matched to a gene: 7. The CDR3 length is 14 residues. The CDR3 DNA is TGTGCCTGGAGCACCGGGACAGGGCCCGAAAAACTGTTTTTT. This codes for CAWSTGTGPEKLFF.

This chain uses TRBV6-7 with TRBJ1-1, with D uncertain. TRBV6-7 has ORF status, its function being uncertain. This CDR3 comprises 14 residues. V lost 2 bases and J 1 base, leaving 8 bases between the germline ends. The CDR3 reads CASSYEGRNTEAFF. CDR3 coding DNA: TGTGCCAGCAGTTACGAGGGTAGGAACACTGAAGCTTTCTTT.

This clone was seen only once. The genes are TRBV4-2 and TRBJ2-7; D call uncertain. V was pared by 0 bases and J by 2 bases, with 11 bases between. The CDR3 sequence is 15 residues long. Germline V gives CDR1 LGHNA, CDR2 YNFKEQ. The CDR3, as DNA: TGTGCCAGCAGCCAAGATCCAGCGCCGACCTACGAGCAGTACTTC. It codes for CASSQDPAPTYEQYF.

DNA for the CDR3: TGTGCCAGCAGTTACAGCGGACAGGGGGGACACTATGGCTACACCTTC. It yields the protein CASSYSGQGGHYGYTF. The genes are TRBV6-5 and TRBJ1-2; TRBD1 agrees at 10 bases. The V gene's germline CDR1 is MNHEY and CDR2 SVGAGI. Losses at the gene ends were 2 bases for V and 3 bases for J; bases not matched to a gene: 6. The CDR3 loop spans 16 amino acids.

The V gene is TRBV7-9, the J gene TRBJ2-2, with TRBD2 as a possible D gene (6 bases). The CDR3 spans 15 residues. Per germline, CDR1 SEHNR and CDR2 FQNEAQ (reference sequence). Trimming removed 5 bases from V and 4 bases from J, with 14 bases in between. The DNA of the CDR3 is TGTGCCAGCAGCCTGGAGGGTTTCGGCACCGGGGAGCTGTTTTTT. Translating gives CASSLEGFGTGELFF.

This clone was observed once. CDR3 nucleotide sequence: TGTGCCAGCAGCTTGGGATCGGGAGGGGTGGAGACCCAGTACTTC. It yields the protein CASSLGSGGVETQYF. The chain carries TRBV5-4 and TRBJ2-5; 8 nucleotides agree with TRBD2. The CDR3 extends over 15 amino acids. V trimming: 0 bases; J trimming: 5 bases; junction bases outside the gene matches: 6. CDR1 is SGHNT and CDR2 is YYREEE in the germline V gene (reference sequence).

The V call is TRBV6-6, the J call TRBJ2-7, with 7 nucleotides matching TRBD2. J gave up 3 bases and V 7 bases, and 6 bases lay outside the gene matches. This CDR3 spans 13 amino acids. CDR1 and CDR2 from the germline V gene are MNHNY and SVGAGI (reference sequence). The CDR3 sequence: CASTAGDYYEQYF. The CDR3 DNA is TGTGCCAGCACCGCCGGGGACTACTACGAGCAGTACTTC.

This clone was picked up one time. CDR3 DNA: TGTGCCAGCAGCTCCACAGTGGAGACCCAGTACTTC. Its translation: CASSSTVETQYF. This rearrangement joins TRBV13 to TRBJ2-5; no reliable D call. V lost 4 bases and J lost 5, with 8 bases in between. This CDR3 contains 12 residues. Germline CDR1 is PRHDT and CDR2 is FYEKMQ (reference sequence).

The chain couples TRBV27 to TRBJ2-7; 7 positions agree with TRBD2. The junction had 11 bases not matched to a gene; V was cut back by 1 base and J by 2 bases. The germline gives CDR1 MNHEY, CDR2 SMNVEV (reference sequence). The CDR3 covers 17 residues. The CDR3 loop reads CASSLFPVASGAYEQYF. CDR3 nucleotide sequence: TGTGCCAGCAGTTTATTCCCCGTGGCCAGCGGGGCCTACGAGCAGTACTTC.

Here the CDR3 reads CASSEEGLAGNEQFF. The CDR3 DNA follows: TGTGCCAGCAGTGAAGAGGGGCTAGCGGGGAATGAGCAGTTCTTC. The V gene is TRBV6-1, the J gene TRBJ2-1; 9 bases agree with TRBD2. Per germline, CDR1 MNHNS and CDR2 SASEGT. This CDR3 comprises 15 residues. The ends lost 1 base at V and 7 bases at J; junction bases unmatched: 5.

The rearrangement links TRBV7-7 to TRBJ2-7; 10 positions match TRBD1. J gave up 6 bases and V 2 bases, and 4 bases lay outside the gene matches. The CDR3 covers 14 residues. CDR1 is SSHAT and CDR2 is FNYEAQ in the germline V gene (reference sequence). This CDR3 reads CASSLQDRGSEQYF. DNA of the CDR3: TGTGCCAGCAGCTTACAGGACAGGGGGAGCGAGCAGTACTTC.

This clone was counted a single time. The chain carries TRBV27 and TRBJ2-5; perhaps TRBD1 as D (6 bases). Trimming shortened V by 7 bases and J by 5 bases, and 17 bases separated the two germline ends. Germline-derived CDR1 and CDR2 are MNHEY and SMNVEV (reference sequence). This CDR3 has 14 amino acids. CDR3 sequence reads: CASKPNRVGETQYF. The CDR3 DNA sequence: TGTGCCAGCAAACCGAACAGGGTTGGGGAGACCCAGTACTTC.

The chain is built from TRBV6-1 and TRBJ2-4; D not resolved. Germline lookup yields CDR1 MNHNS and CDR2 SASEGT. The CDR3 extends over 14 amino acids. The V end lost 6 bases, the J end lost 2 bases, and 11 bases lay between the germline ends. The CDR3 DNA follows: TGTGCCAGCAGGGGTCAGGCGCCCAAAAACATTCAGTACTTC. As protein: CASRGQAPKNIQYF.

CDR3 coding DNA: TGTGCCAGCAGTGAAGCTCCCGGGACAGGGTCCTACGAGCAGTACTTC. Translating it yields CASSEAPGTGSYEQYF. The genes are TRBV6-1 and TRBJ2-7; 9 bases map to TRBD1. The CDR3 is made up of 16 amino acids. V shed 0 bases, J shed 1 base, and the junction held 4 bases outside the gene matches. Germline loops: CDR1 MNHNS, CDR2 SASEGT.

This chain uses TRBV5-1 with TRBJ1-6; 7 nucleotides line up with TRBD1. The CDR3 is made up of 16 amino acids. The V segment lost 4 bases and the J segment 6 bases; nucleotides outside the gene matches: 10. CDR1 is SGHRS, CDR2 YFSETQ, per germline. The CDR3 DNA reads TGCGCCAGCAGCCCCCGGCCGGGGGACAGTAATTCACCCCTCCACTTT. As protein: CASSPRPGDSNSPLHF.

The chain couples TRBV7-2 to TRBJ2-1, with 7 bases identical to TRBD2. The V segment lost 3 bases and the J segment 8 bases; nucleotides outside the gene matches: 7. In germline, CDR1 is SGHTA, CDR2 FQGNSA. This CDR3 spans 14 amino acids. Written as DNA, the CDR3 is TGTGCCAGCAGCTTTCGCGGGAGTCGTGATGAGCAGTTCTTC. As protein: CASSFRGSRDEQFF.

The table lists this clone with a few counts. The chain is built from TRBV13 and TRBJ1-2, with 9 bases lining up with TRBD1. This CDR3 is 13 amino acids long. Germline V gene sequence: CDR1 PRHDT, CDR2 FYEKMQ (reference sequence). V was clipped by 7 bases and J by 7 bases; unmatched bases: 7. CDR3: CASNRDREGGYTF. The CDR3 nucleotides are TGTGCCAGCAACCGGGACAGGGAAGGTGGCTACACCTTC.

This clone was observed a handful of times. The rearrangement joins TRBV7-6 to TRBJ2-7; D gene ambiguous. CDR1 is SGHVS, CDR2 FNYEAQ, per germline. V lost 5 bases and J lost 6, with 14 bases in between. The CDR3 is 13 residues long. CDR3 loop: CASSVSLVGEQYF. The CDR3 DNA sequence: TGTGCCAGCAGCGTTTCCCTAGTAGGCGAGCAGTACTTC.

The genes are TRBV28 and TRBJ2-7; tentatively, D is TRBD2 (5 bases). The CDR3 is 12 amino acids. Germline values: CDR1 MDHEN, CDR2 SYDVKM. The V gene lost 3 bases and the J gene lost 3 bases, with 6 bases spanning the gap. In nucleotides, the CDR3 is TGTGCCAGCAGTTTTGAGGGCTACGAGCAGTACTTC. It translates to CASSFEGYEQYF. The variable domain in full, completed from reference TRBV28 and TRBJ2-7, reads DVKVTQSSRYLVKRTGEKVFLECVQDMDHENMFWYRQDPGLGLRLIYFSYDVKMKEKGDIPEGYSVSREKKERFSLILESASTNQTSMYLCASSFEGYEQYFGPGTRLTVT.

There are a few counts of this clone. The gene calls are TRBV2 and TRBJ2-7, with D maybe TRBD2 (5 bases). CDR3 length: 12 amino acids. Germline V gives CDR1 SNHLY, CDR2 FYNNEI. Trimming left V 6 bases short and J 5 bases short, with 11 bases between. CDR3 in amino acids: CASSLDGDEQYF. CDR3 DNA: TGTGCCAGCAGCCTGGACGGGGACGAGCAGTACTTC.

The CDR3 protein is CASVALGQGSTEAFF. DNA of the CDR3: TGTGCCAGCGTAGCGCTCGGACAGGGGAGTACTGAAGCTTTCTTT. The rearrangement uses TRBV27 and TRBJ1-1, with 9 bases lining up with TRBD1. The V segment lost 8 bases and the J segment 5 bases; nucleotides outside the gene matches: 12. The CDR3 loop spans 15 amino acids. Germline CDR1 and CDR2: MNHEY and SMNVEV (reference sequence).

The chain recombines TRBV5-1 with TRBJ2-5, with 7 bases aligning to TRBD1. This CDR3 is built from 15 residues. The germline V gene encodes CDR1 SGHRS and CDR2 YFSETQ. Trimming took 3 bases from V and 2 from J; bases not matched to a gene: 7. CDR3 sequence: CASSYRDSIQETQYF. The CDR3, as DNA: TGCGCCAGCAGCTACCGGGACAGCATTCAAGAGACCCAGTACTTC.

In its sample, this clone was seen once. This chain connects TRBV27 to TRBJ2-1; 9 bases are shared with TRBD2. Trimming took 3 bases from V and 0 from J; bases not matched to a gene: 6. The germline V gene encodes CDR1 MNHEY and CDR2 SMNVEV (reference sequence). This CDR3 has 17 residues. The CDR3 nucleotides read TGTGCCAGCAGTTTCGGTAGCGGGGGTTTCTCCTACAATGAGCAGTTCTTC. Protein: CASSFGSGGFSYNEQFF.

This chain uses TRBV5-1 with TRBJ1-4; 9 nucleotides align to TRBD1. J was trimmed by 5 bases and V by 2 bases; bases with no gene match: 4. The CDR3 covers 15 residues. The germline gives CDR1 SGHRS, CDR2 YFSETQ. The CDR3 sequence: CASSLSGTGNEKLFF. The CDR3 DNA follows: TGCGCCAGCAGCTTATCAGGGACAGGGAATGAAAAACTGTTTTTT.